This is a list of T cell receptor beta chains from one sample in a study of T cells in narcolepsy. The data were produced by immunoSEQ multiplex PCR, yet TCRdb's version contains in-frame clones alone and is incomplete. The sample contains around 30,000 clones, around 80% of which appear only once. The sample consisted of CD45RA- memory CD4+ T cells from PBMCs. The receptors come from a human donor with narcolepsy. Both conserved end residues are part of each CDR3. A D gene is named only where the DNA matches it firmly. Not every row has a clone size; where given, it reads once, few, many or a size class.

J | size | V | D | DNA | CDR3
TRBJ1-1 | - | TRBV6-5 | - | TGTGCCAGCAGTCAGGGACGGGCTGACACTGAAGCTTTCTTT | CASSQGRADTEAFF
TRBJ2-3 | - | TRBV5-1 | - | TGCGCCAGCAGCTTGGGGACAGCCCGCACAGATACGCAGTATTTT | CASSLGTARTDTQYF
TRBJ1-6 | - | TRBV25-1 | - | TGTGCCAGCAGTGAATGGTCCTCCCGTAATTCACCCCTCCACTTT | CASSEWSSRNSPLHF
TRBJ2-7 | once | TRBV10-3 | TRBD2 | TGTGCCATCAGTGAACCCCGACTAGCTTTTGGGAGCTCCTACGAGCAGTACTTC | CAISEPRLAFGSSYEQYF
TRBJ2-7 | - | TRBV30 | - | TGTGCCTGGAGTGCGAGGACCGGGACGGGTGGCCACGAGCAGTACTTC | CAWSARTGTGGHEQYF
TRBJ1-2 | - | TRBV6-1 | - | TGTGCCAGCACCGACCTACAGGGCAACTATGGCTACACCTTC | CASTDLQGNYGYTF
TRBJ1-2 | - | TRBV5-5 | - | TGTGCCAGCAGCTTGGTTCCAGGGGTCTATGGAGACTACACCTTC | CASSLVPGVYGDYTF
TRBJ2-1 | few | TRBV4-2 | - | TGTGCCAGCAGCCAAGATGGGAGCAATGAGCAGTTCTTC | CASSQDGSNEQFF
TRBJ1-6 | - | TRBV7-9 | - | TGTGCCAGCAGCTTCGACGACGGACCCCTCCACTTT | CASSFDDGPLHF
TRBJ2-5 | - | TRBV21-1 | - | TGTGCCAGCAGCAAAAGGACAGGGCTGGGAGAGACCCAGTACTTC | CASSKRTGLGETQYF
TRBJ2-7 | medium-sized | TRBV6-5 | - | TGTGCCAGCAGTTACTCGAGGACCGCCCCCCACGAGCAGTACTTC | CASSYSRTAPHEQYF
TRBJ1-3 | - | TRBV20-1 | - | TGCAGTGCCATCTCTGGAAACACCATATATTTT | CSAISGNTIYF
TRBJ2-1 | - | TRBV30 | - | TGTGCCTGGAGTGCGCGCGATGAGCAGTTCTTC | CAWSARDEQFF
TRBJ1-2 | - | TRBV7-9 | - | TGTGCCAGCAGCTTAGGCGTGGGGGAAGGCTACACCTTC | CASSLGVGEGYTF
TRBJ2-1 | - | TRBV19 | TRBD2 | TGTGCCAGTAGTACGTCCGATCTTAGCGGGACCCTCTCCTACAATGAGCAGTTCTTC | CASSTSDLSGTLSYNEQFF
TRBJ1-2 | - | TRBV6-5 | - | TGTGCCAGCAGTGAACTCGGGGCCTATGGCTACACCTTC | CASSELGAYGYTF
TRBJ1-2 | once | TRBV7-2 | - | TGTGCCAGCAGCTTGGTCCAGGGAGACTATGGCTACACCTTC | CASSLVQGDYGYTF
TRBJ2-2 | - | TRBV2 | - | TGTGCCAGCAGTGACTCTACGGGGGCCGGGGAGCTGTTTTTT | CASSDSTGAGELFF
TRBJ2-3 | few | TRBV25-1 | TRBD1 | TGTGCCAGCAGTGAACACTCGACGCAGGGACAGCCGTTTTTT | CASSEHSTQGQPFF
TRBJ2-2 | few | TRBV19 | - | TGTGCCAGTAGTATACTAGTATTTAGGCCCGGGGAGCTGTTTTTT | CASSILVFRPGELFF
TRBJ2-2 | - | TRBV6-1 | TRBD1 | TGTGCCAGCAGTGCCTCGACAGGGGGCTCGAACACCGGGGAGCTGTTTTTT | CASSASTGGSNTGELFF
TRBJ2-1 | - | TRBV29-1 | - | TGCAGCGTCTGGTACAATGAGCAGTTCTTC | CSVWYNEQFF
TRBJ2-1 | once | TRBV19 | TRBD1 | TGTGCCAGTAGCAAGACAGGACAGGGGATCTACAATGAGCAGTTCTTC | CASSKTGQGIYNEQFF
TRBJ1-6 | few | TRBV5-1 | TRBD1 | TGCGCCAGCAGCTTGGAACAGGGGGCGTCTAATTCACCCCTCCACTTT | CASSLEQGASNSPLHF
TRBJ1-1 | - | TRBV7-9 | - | TGTGCCAGCAGTTTCTACCGGGACGGAGGGGTAGCTTTCTTT | CASSFYRDGGVAFF
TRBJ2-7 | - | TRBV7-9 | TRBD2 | TGTGCCAGCAGCGGCATAGCGGGATCCAGCTCCTACGAGCAGTACTTC | CASSGIAGSSSYEQYF
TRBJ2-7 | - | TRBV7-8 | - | TGTGCCAGCAGCCGTAACTCCTACGAGCAGTACTTC | CASSRNSYEQYF
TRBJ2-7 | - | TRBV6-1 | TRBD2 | TGTGCCAGCAGCAAGCGGGAGGGCCTGTACGAGCAGTACTTC | CASSKREGLYEQYF
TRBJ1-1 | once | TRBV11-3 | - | TGTGCCAGCCGTCGGGGGTTGAACACTGAAGCTTTCTTT | CASRRGLNTEAFF
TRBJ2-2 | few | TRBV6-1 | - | TGTGCCAGCGGAAGGGTGGGGGAGCTGTTTTTT | CASGRVGELFF
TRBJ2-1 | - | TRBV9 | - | TGTGCCAGCAGTGCCGGGACACTGGGTTACAATGAGCAGTTCTTC | CASSAGTLGYNEQFF
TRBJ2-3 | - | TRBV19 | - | TGTGCCAGTAGTATAGCCCCGATGGACACAGATACGCAGTATTTT | CASSIAPMDTDTQYF
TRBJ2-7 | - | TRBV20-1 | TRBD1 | TGCAGTGCGGAAACAGGGGACGAGCAGTACTTC | CSAETGDEQYF
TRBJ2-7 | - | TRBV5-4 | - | TGTGCCAGCAGCTTGGGTCTACTCTCCTACGAGCAGTACTTC | CASSLGLLSYEQYF
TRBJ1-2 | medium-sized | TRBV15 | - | TGTGCCACCAGCAGAGGATCTGGGAGAGCTAACTATGGCTACACCTTC | CATSRGSGRANYGYTF
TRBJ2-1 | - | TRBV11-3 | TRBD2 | TGTGCCAGCAGCTTAGCAGGGACTAGCGGGAGATATGAGCAGTTCTTC | CASSLAGTSGRYEQFF
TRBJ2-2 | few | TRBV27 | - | TGTGCCAGCAGCTCCCACAGAACGGCGAACACCGGGGAGCTGTTTTTT | CASSSHRTANTGELFF
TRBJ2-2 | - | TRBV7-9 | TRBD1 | TGTGCCAGCAGCTCGTCGACAGGGCCGAACACCGGGGAGCTGTTTTTT | CASSSSTGPNTGELFF
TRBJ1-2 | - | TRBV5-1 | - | TGCGCCAGCTCCTCCGGGACACCAGGGATGATGCTAGCTGGATCGGCTGGCTACACCTTC | CASSSGTPGMMLAGSAGYTF
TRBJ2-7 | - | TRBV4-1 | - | TGCGCCAGCAGCCAAGAAGGGGGGGCTCGGACCTACGAGCAGTACTTC | CASSQEGGARTYEQYF
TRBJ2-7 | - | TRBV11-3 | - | TGTGCCAGCAGCTTAGGCGGCAGCTCCTACGAGCAGTACTTC | CASSLGGSSYEQYF
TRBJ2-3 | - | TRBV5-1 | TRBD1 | TGCGCCAGCAGCGGGCAGACAGGGGGCAATGGAGATACGCAGTATTTT | CASSGQTGGNGDTQYF
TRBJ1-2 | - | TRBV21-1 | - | TGTGCCAGCAGCCACCCCCAGGGGGAGGATAACTATGGCTACACCTTC | CASSHPQGEDNYGYTF
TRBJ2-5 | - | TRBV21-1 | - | TGTGCCAGCCGGGGCAGGGGGACAAAATTACAAGAGACCCAGTACTTC | CASRGRGTKLQETQYF
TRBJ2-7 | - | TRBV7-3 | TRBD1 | TGTGCCAGCAGCTTATCCGGGACAGGGAGCTCCTACGAGCAGTACTTC | CASSLSGTGSSYEQYF
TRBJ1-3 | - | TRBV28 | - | TGTGCCAGCAGTCTCCTGGATGGAAACACCATATATTTT | CASSLLDGNTIYF